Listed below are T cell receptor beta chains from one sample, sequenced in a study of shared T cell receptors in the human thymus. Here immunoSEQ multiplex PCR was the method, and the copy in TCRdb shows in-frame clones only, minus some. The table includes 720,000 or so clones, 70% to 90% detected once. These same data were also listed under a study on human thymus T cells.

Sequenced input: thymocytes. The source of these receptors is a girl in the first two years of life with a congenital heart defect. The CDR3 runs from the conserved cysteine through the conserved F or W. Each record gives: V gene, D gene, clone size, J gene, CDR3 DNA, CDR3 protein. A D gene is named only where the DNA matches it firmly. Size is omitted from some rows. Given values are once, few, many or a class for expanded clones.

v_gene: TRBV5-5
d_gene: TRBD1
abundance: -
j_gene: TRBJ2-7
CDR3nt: TGTGCCAGCAGCTTGGGGACAGGCGACAACTACTACTTCTACGAGCAGTACTTC
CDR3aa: CASSLGTGDNYYFYEQYF

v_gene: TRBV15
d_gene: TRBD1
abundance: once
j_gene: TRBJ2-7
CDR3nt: TGTGCCACCAGCAGAAGGGACAGTGCCAACGAGCAGTACTTC
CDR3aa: CATSRRDSANEQYF

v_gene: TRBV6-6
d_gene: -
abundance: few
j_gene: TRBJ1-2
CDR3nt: TGTGCCAGCAGAGGGACACTGGGCTACACCTTC
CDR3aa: CASRGTLGYTF

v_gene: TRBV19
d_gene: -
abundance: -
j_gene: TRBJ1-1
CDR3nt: TGTGCCAGTAGTATATGGGTTAGGGGAGGAATGAACACTGAAGCTTTCTTT
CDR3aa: CASSIWVRGGMNTEAFF

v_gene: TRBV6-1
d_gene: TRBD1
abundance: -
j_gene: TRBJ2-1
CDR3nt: TGTGCCAGCAGTCGATCCGGGACAGGGAGTAATGAGCAGTTCTTC
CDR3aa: CASSRSGTGSNEQFF

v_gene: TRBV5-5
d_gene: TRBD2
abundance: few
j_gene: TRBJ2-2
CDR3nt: TGTGCCAGCAGCTTGGATGGGACTAGCGGGGGGAAGGCCGCCGGGGAGCTGTTTTTT
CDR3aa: CASSLDGTSGGKAAGELFF

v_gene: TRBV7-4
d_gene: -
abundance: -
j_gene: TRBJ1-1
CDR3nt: TGTGCCAGCTTCCCTCGAAGGGGGAACACTGAAGCTTTCTTT
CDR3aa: CASFPRRGNTEAFF

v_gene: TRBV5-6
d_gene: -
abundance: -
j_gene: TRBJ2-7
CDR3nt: TGTGCCAGCAGCTTGGGGCTGGGGCCGCTTCGTCCCCTTGCTCCCTTC
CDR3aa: CASSLGLGPLRPLAPF

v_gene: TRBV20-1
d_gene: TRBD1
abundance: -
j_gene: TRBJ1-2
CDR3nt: TGCAGTACCCAGGGGGCAGACCGCTACACCTTC
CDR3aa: CSTQGADRYTF

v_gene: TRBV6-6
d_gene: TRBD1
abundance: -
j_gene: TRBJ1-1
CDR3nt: TGTGCCAGCATGGGGCGGGACAGGGTCACTGAAGCTTTCTTT
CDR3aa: CASMGRDRVTEAFF

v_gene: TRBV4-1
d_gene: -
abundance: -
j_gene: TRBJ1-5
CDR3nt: TGCGCCAGCAGCCAAGTCATGGCAAATCAGCCCCAGCATTTT
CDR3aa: CASSQVMANQPQHF

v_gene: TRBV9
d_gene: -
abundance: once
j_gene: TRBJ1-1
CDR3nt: TGTGCCAGCAGCACGCGACAGGAGATGAACACTGAAGCTTTCTTT
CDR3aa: CASSTRQEMNTEAFF

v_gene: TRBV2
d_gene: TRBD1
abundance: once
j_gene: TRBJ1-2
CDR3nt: TGTGCCAGCAGGCTGACAGGGGAAGGTGGCTACACCTTC
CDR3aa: CASRLTGEGGYTF

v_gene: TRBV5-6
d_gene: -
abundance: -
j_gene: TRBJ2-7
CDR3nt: TGTGCCAGCAGCTTGAGGCCGGGGGTCCCCTACGAGCAGTACTTC
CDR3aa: CASSLRPGVPYEQYF

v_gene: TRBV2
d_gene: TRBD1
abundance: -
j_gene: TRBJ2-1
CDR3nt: TGTGCCGGTAGACAGGGCCCCTACAATGAGCAGTTCTTC
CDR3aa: CAGRQGPYNEQFF

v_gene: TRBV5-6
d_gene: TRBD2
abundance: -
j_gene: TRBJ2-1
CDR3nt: TGTGCCAGCAGCTTGGCCTGGCTGGCGGGGGGGAGCTCCTACAATGAGCAGTTCTTC
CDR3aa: CASSLAWLAGGSSYNEQFF

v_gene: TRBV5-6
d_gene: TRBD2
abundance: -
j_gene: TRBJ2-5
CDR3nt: TGTGCCAGCAGCTTGTCCCCGGGCGGGGGGCGGGAGACCCAGTACTTC
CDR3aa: CASSLSPGGGRETQYF

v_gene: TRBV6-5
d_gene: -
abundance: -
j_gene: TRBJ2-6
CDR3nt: TGTGCCAGCAGTTTCCTGAGCTCTGGGGCCAACGTCCTGACTTTC
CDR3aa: CASSFLSSGANVLTF

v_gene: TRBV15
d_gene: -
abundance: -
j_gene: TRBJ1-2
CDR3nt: TGTGCCACCAGCCGAGTTCTAATCCAGACAGCCATCTATGGCTACACCTTC
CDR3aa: CATSRVLIQTAIYGYTF

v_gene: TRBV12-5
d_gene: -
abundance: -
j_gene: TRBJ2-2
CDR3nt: TGTGCTAGTGGTTTGGTCCCTCCACACGAGGAGCTGTTTTTT
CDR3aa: CASGLVPPHEELFF

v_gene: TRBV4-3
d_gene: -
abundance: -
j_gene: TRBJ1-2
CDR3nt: TGCGCCAGCAGCTCAAGAGTAGGACAAATCTATGGCTACACCTTC
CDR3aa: CASSSRVGQIYGYTF

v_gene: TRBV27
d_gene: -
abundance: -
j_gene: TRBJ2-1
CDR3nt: TGTGCCAGCAGTCCTAACAGAGGCCACACAGGCAATGAGCAGTTCTTC
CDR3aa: CASSPNRGHTGNEQFF

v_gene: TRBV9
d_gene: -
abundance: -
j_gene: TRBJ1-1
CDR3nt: TGTGCCAGCAGCCGTCACGGGGGAAACACTGAAGCTTTCTTT
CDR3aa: CASSRHGGNTEAFF

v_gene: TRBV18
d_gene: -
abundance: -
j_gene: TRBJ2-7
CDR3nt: TGTGCCAGCTCACCGGCGGGGAAGTGGTACGAGCAGTACTTC
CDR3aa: CASSPAGKWYEQYF

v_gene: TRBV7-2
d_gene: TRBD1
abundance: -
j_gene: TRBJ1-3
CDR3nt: TGTGCCAGCAGCCCGCAGGGACAGGGGGCAGGAAACACCATATATTTT
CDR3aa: CASSPQGQGAGNTIYF

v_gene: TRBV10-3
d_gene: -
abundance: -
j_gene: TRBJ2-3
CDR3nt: TGTGCCATCAGTGAGTCCACCGGTGGATTATATCGGGGAGATACGCAGTATTTT
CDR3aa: CAISESTGGLYRGDTQYF

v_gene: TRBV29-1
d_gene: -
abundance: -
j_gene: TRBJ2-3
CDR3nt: TGCAGCGTGTGTGATTCAGGGTCTGAACCCGTGGATACGCAGTATTTT
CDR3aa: CSVCDSGSEPVDTQYF

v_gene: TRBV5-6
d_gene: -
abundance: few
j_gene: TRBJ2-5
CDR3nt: TGTGCCAGCAACTATGAGACAGGGGAGGGAGAGACCCAGTACTTC
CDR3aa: CASNYETGEGETQYF